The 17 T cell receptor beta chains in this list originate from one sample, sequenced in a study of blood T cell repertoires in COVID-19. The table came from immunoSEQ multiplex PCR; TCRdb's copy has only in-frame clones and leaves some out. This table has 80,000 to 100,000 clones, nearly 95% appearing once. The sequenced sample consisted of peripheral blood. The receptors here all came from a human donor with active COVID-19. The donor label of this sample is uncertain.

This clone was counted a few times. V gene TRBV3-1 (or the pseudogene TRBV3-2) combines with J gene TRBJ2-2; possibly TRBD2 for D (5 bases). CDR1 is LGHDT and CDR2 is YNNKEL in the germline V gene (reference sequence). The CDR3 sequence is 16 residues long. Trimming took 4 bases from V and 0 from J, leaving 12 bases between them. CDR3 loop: CASSPLTAANTGELFF. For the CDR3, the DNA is TGTGCCAGCAGCCCACTCACAGCGGCGAACACCGGGGAGCTGTTTTTT.

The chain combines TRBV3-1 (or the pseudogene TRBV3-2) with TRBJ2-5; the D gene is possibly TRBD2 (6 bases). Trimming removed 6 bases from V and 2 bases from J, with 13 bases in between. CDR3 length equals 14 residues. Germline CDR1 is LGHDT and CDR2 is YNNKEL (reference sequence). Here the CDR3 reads CASRVLASQETQYF. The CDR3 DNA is TGTGCCAGCAGAGTACTAGCATCTCAAGAGACCCAGTACTTC.

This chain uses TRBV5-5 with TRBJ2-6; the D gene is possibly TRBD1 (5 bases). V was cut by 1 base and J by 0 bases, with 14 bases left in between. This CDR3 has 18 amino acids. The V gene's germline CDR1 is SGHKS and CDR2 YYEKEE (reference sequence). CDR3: CASSLLGQALSGANVLTF. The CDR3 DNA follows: TGTGCCAGCAGCTTGTTGGGGCAGGCCCTCTCTGGGGCCAACGTCCTGACTTTC.

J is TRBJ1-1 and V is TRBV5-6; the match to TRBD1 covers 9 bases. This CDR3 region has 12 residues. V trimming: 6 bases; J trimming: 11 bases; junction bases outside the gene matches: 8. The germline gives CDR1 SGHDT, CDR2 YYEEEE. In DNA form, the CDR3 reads TGTGCCAGCAAACTACAGGGGGCCGGCGCTTTCTTT. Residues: CASKLQGAGAFF.

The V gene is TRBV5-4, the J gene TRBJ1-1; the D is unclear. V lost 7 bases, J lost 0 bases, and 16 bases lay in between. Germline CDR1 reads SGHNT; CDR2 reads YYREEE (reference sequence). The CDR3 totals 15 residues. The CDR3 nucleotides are TGTGCCAGCCAAGACCGGGTAAGCCTGAACACTGAAGCTTTCTTT. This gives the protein CASQDRVSLNTEAFF.

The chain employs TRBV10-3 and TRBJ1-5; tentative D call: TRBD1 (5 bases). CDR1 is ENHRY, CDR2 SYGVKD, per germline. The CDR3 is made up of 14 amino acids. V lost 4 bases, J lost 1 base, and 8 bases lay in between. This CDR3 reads CAISAGQSNQPQHF. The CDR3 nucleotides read TGTGCCATCAGTGCAGGGCAGAGCAATCAGCCCCAGCATTTT.

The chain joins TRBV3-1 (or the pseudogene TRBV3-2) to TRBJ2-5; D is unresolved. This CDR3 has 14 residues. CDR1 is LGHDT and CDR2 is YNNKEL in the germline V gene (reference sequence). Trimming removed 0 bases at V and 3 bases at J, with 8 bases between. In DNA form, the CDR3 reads TGTGCCAGCAGCCAAGATTACGGAGAAGAGACCCAGTACTTC. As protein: CASSQDYGEETQYF.

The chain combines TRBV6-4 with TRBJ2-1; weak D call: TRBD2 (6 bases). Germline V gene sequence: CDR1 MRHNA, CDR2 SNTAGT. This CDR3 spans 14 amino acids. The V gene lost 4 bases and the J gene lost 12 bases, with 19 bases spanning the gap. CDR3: CASSGLWGGVGQFF. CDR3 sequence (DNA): TGTGCCAGCAGTGGCCTTTGGGGCGGGGTGGGGCAGTTCTTC.

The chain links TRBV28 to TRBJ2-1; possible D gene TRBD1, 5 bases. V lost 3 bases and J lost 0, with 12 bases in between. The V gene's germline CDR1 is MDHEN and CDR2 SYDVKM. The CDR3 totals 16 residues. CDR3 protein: CASSFPTGSSYNEQFF. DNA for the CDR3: TGTGCCAGCAGTTTTCCCACAGGAAGCTCCTACAATGAGCAGTTCTTC.

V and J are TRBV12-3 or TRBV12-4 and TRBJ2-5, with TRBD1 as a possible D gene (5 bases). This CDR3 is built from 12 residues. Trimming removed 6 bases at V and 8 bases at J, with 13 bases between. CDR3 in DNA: TGTGCCAGCAGCTCCACCGACAGAACCCAGTACTTC. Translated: CASSSTDRTQYF.

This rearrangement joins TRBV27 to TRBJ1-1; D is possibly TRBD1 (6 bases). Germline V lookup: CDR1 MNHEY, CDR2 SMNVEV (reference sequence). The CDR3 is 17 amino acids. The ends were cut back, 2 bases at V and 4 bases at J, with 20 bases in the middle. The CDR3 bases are TGTGCCAGCAGTTTACGGTCGGGACACCGAGGGGCCACTGAAGCTTTCTTT. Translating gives CASSLRSGHRGATEAFF.

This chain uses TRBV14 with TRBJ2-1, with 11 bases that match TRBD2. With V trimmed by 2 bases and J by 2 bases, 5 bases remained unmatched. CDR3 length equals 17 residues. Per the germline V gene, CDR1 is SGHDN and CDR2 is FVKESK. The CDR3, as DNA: TGTGCCAGCAGCCAATTGGGACTAGCGGCAGCCTACAATGAGCAGTTCTTC. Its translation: CASSQLGLAAAYNEQFF.

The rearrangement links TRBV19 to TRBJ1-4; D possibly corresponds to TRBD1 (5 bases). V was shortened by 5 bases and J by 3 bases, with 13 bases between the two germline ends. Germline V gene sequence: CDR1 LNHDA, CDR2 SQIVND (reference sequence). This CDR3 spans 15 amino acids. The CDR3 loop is CASSPTGLSNEKLFF. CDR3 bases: TGTGCCAGTAGTCCCACAGGTCTCTCTAATGAAAAACTGTTTTTT.

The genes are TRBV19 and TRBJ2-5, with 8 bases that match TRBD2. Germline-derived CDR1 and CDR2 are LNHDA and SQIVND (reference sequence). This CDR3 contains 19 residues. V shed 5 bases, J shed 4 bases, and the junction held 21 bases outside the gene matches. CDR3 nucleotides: TGTGCCAGTAGTTCGCCCACAGTGGGGACTAGACGGGGGATAGAGACCCAGTACTTC. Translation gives CASSSPTVGTRRGIETQYF.

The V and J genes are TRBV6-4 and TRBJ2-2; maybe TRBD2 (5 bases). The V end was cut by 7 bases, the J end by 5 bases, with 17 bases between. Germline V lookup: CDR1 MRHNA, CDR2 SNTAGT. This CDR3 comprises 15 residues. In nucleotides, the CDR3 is TGTGCCAGCAAAGGGCGGGCCTACGATACCGGGGAGCTGTTTTTT. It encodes CASKGRAYDTGELFF.

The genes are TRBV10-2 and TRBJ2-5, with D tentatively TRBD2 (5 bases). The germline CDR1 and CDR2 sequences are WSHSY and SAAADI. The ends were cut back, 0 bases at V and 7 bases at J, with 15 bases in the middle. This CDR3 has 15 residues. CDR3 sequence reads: CASSESREGLRTQYF. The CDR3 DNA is TGCGCCAGCAGTGAGTCGAGGGAAGGACTGCGGACCCAGTACTTC.

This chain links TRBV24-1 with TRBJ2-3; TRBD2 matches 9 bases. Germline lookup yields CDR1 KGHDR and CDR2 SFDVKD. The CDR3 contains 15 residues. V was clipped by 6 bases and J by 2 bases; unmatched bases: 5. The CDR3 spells CATSSQRGDTDTQYF. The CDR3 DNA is TGTGCCACCAGTTCCCAGCGGGGGGACACAGATACGCAGTATTTT.